A single sample gave rise to the 15 T cell receptor beta chains below, sequenced in a study of cytomegalovirus exposure and HLA in healthy donors. The protocol was immunoSEQ multiplex PCR, while the TCRdb copy is restricted to in-frame clones and leaves out a portion. Of around 150,000 clones in the sample, roughly nine tenths were seen once. The sample taken for sequencing was PBMCs. The receptors were gathered from a woman younger than 35 in good health and CMV-seropositive.

As regards this clone: Different DNA sequences within this sample yield the same CDR3. The V and J genes are TRBV7-2 and TRBJ2-7; D might be TRBD2 (6 bases). Germline CDR1 SGHTA, CDR2 FQGNSA. The CDR3 sequence is 14 residues long. V shed 0 bases and J shed 4 bases, with 10 bases lying between them. CDR3: CASSLARGSYEQYF. As DNA, the CDR3 is TGTGCCAGCAGCTTAGCCCGGGGGAGTTACGAGCAGTACTTC.

The chain joins TRBV20-1 to TRBJ1-1; no definite D call. The germline V gene encodes CDR1 DFQATT and CDR2 SNEGSKA (reference sequence). V lost 6 bases and J 5 bases, leaving 4 bases between the germline ends. This CDR3 is built from 9 residues. CDR3 sequence: CSARTEAFF. CDR3 coding DNA: TGCAGTGCCCGTACTGAAGCTTTCTTT.

V is TRBV9 and J is TRBJ2-1; the D gene is possibly TRBD1 (5 bases). This CDR3 has 15 amino acids. Germline V lookup: CDR1 SGDLS, CDR2 YYNGEE. V shed 2 bases and J shed 2 bases, with 11 bases lying between them. The CDR3 DNA follows: TGTGCCAGCAGCGTGCAGGGTCTAACCTACAATGAGCAGTTCTTC. Its translation is CASSVQGLTYNEQFF.

The chain joins TRBV11-2 to TRBJ2-3; D is uncertain. The CDR3 spans 16 residues. Trimming removed 5 bases at V and 1 base at J, with 16 bases between. The germline CDR1 and CDR2 sequences are SGHAT and FQNNGV. The CDR3 spells CASSPSSTRGTDTQYF. CDR3 nucleotide sequence: TGTGCCAGCAGCCCCTCTTCTACCCGGGGCACAGATACGCAGTATTTT. Filled out from reference TRBV11-2 and TRBJ2-3, the complete variable domain reads EAGVAQSPRYKIIEKRQSVAFWCNPISGHATLYWYQQILGQGPKLLIQFQNNGVVDDSQLPKDRFSAERLKGVDSTLKIQPAKLEDSAVYLCASSPSSTRGTDTQYFGPGTRLTVL.

The rearrangement uses TRBV2 and TRBJ1-5; 7 bases map to TRBD1. CDR1 and CDR2 (germline): SNHLY, FYNNEI. This CDR3 spans 15 amino acids. V shed 8 bases and J 5 bases; nucleotides not matched to a gene: 12. DNA of the CDR3: TGTGCCAGCCGGGACAGATCCTTTTCCGATCAGCCCCAGCATTTT. Protein sequence: CASRDRSFSDQPQHF.

This clone came up once. V usage is TRBV28 and J usage is TRBJ1-5; tentatively, D is TRBD1 (6 bases). V lost 5 bases to trimming and J lost 5 bases, with 13 bases between them. This CDR3 comprises 14 residues. Germline V gene data show CDR1 as MDHEN and CDR2 as SYDVKM. The CDR3, as DNA: TGTGCCAGCAGTCCTACAGGGACGGATCAGCCCCAGCATTTT. The encoded protein is CASSPTGTDQPQHF. The full variable domain, completed using reference TRBV28 and TRBJ1-5, is DVKVTQSSRYLVKRTGEKVFLECVQDMDHENMFWYRQDPGLGLRLIYFSYDVKMKEKGDIPEGYSVSREKKERFSLILESASTNQTSMYLCASSPTGTDQPQHFGDGTRLSIL.

V is TRBV5-1 and J is TRBJ2-1; the match to TRBD2 covers 10 bases. This CDR3 comprises 16 residues. Germline CDR1 is SGHRS and CDR2 is YFSETQ. J was trimmed by 10 bases and V by 0 bases; bases with no gene match: 10. The CDR3 coding sequence is TGCGCCAGCAGCTTGGCCCCTCTAGCGGGAGTCGGGGAGCAGTTCTTC. Protein sequence: CASSLAPLAGVGEQFF.

The genes are TRBV6-5 and TRBJ1-1; no definite D call. Trimming stripped 6 bases from V and 11 bases from J, with 19 bases between. The CDR3 is 13 amino acids. Per germline, CDR1 MNHEY and CDR2 SVGAGI. The CDR3: CASSSPGEVKAFF. For the CDR3, the DNA is TGTGCCAGCAGCTCCCCCGGAGAAGTGAAGGCTTTCTTT.

The rearrangement uses TRBV4-1 and TRBJ1-1, with D uncertain. Germline V gene data show CDR1 as MGHRA and CDR2 as YSYEKL. V lost 1 base to trimming and J lost 3 bases, with 15 bases between them. CDR3 size: 16 residues. This CDR3 is CASSQVDILAYTEAFF. DNA of the CDR3: TGCGCCAGCAGCCAAGTTGACATCTTGGCTTACACTGAAGCTTTCTTT.

The CDR3, as DNA: TGTGCCAGCAGCGCGGGCCTTTTGGGAGCAGCTTTCTTT. It codes for CASSAGLLGAAFF. The V and J genes are TRBV9 and TRBJ1-1; D is undetermined. The CDR3 length is 13 residues. Trimming removed 3 bases at V and 10 bases at J, with 16 bases between. Germline CDR1 reads SGDLS; CDR2 reads YYNGEE.

The J gene is TRBJ2-7, the V gene TRBV28, with 7 bases identical to TRBD2. V lost 5 bases, J lost 4 bases, and 17 bases stayed unmatched. This CDR3 comprises 17 residues. In germline, CDR1 is MDHEN, CDR2 SYDVKM. In DNA form, the CDR3 reads TGTGCCAGCAGTCCACGTTTTGTAGGACTAGGAAGTTACGAGCAGTACTTC. Translated, it gives CASSPRFVGLGSYEQYF.

The chain recombines TRBV25-1 with TRBJ1-5; D gene unclear. The V and J ends lost 2 bases and 2 bases respectively, with 7 bases between them. The CDR3 covers 14 residues. CDR1 is MGHDK and CDR2 is SYGVNS in the germline V gene. The DNA of the CDR3 is TGTGCCAGCAGTGAACTGGGAGGCAATCAGCCCCAGCATTTT. As protein: CASSELGGNQPQHF.

The chain employs TRBV11-2 and TRBJ1-1; tentative D call: TRBD1 (5 bases). This CDR3 is built from 16 residues. The germline V and J ends were trimmed by 1 base and 1 base, with 13 bases remaining between them. Germline CDR1 reads SGHAT; CDR2 reads FQNNGV. CDR3 in DNA: TGTGCCAGCAGCTTAGTCCTCCGGGGGGGGAACACTGAAGCTTTCTTT. Protein sequence: CASSLVLRGGNTEAFF. Together with reference TRBV11-2 and TRBJ1-1, the CDR3 gives the full variable domain: EAGVAQSPRYKIIEKRQSVAFWCNPISGHATLYWYQQILGQGPKLLIQFQNNGVVDDSQLPKDRFSAERLKGVDSTLKIQPAKLEDSAVYLCASSLVLRGGNTEAFFGQGTRLTVV.

This clone was seen only once. The chain joins TRBV29-1 to TRBJ2-7; D ambiguous. The CDR3 totals 13 residues. The germline V gene encodes CDR1 SQVTM and CDR2 ANQGSEA. V was clipped by 4 bases and J by 2 bases, with 12 bases between them. The CDR3, as DNA: TGCAGCGTTGTAGACAATCCAACCTACGAGCAGTACTTC. It yields the protein CSVVDNPTYEQYF.

The CDR3 DNA sequence: TGTGCCAGCAGTTTATTTAGCGGGGGCTGGGAGCAGTTCTTC. Translating it yields CASSLFSGGWEQFF. The rearrangement joins TRBV27 to TRBJ2-1; 9 bases are a match to TRBD2. V lost 1 base, J lost 10 bases, and 5 bases stayed unmatched. The length of the CDR3 is 14 residues. Germline loops: CDR1 MNHEY, CDR2 SMNVEV (reference sequence).